The T cell receptor beta chain described here comes from a study of OX40 agonist ivuxolimab in advanced cancers. About the research overall: Patients receiving dose escalation had hepatocellular carcinoma, melanoma, renal cell or head and neck cancer. Study findings and constraints: Antigen targets of the expanded peripheral T cells went undetermined. Average numbers of expanded clones were greater in CD8+ T cells than in CD4+.

Using immunoSEQ multiplex PCR, the repertoire was profiled, and TCRdb retains in-frame clones only, with some absent. The repertoire includes 30,000 to 45,000 clones, over 80% of them detected once, and about 30% sits in the top ten. Germline V CDR1 and CDR2: SNHLY, FYNNEI. This CDR3 spans 12 amino acids. With 6 bases removed from V and 5 bases from J, the gap between germline ends came to 10 bases. Details on this clone: The antigen is undetermined.

Autoimmune disease history or systemic immunosuppression excluded patients. This chain connects TRBV2 to TRBJ1-1; no reliable D call. This clonotype originated in an adult with an advanced solid tumor such as melanoma, head and neck, liver or kidney cancer. This material consisted of CD4+ or CD8+ T cells sorted from blood, taken in a trial of the OX40 agonist ivuxolimab. In nucleotides, the CDR3 is TGTGCCAGCAGATATCAAGGAACTGAAGCTTTCTTT. Amino acids: CASRYQGTEAFF.